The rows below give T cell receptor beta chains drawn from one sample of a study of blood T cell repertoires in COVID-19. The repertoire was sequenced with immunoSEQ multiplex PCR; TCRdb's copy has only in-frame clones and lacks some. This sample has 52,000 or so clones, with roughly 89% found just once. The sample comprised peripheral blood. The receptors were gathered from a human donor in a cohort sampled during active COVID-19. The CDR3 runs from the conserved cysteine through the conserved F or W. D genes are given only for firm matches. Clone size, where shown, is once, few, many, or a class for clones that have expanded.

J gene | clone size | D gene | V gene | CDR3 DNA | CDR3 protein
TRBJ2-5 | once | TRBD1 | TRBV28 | TGTGCCAGCAGCCGGGACAGCCGGTACCAAGAGACCCAGTACTTC | CASSRDSRYQETQYF
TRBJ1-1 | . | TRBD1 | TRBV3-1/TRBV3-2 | TGTGCCAGCGCAGGGGGAATTGAAGCTTTCTTT | CASAGGIEAFF
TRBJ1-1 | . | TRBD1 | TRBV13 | TGTGCCAGCAGCTTAGCCGGGACAGGGAACACTGAAGCTTTCTTT | CASSLAGTGNTEAFF
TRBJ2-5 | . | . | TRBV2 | TGTGCCAGCATGAGAGGAGAGACCCAGTACTTC | CASMRGETQYF
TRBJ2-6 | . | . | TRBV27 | TGTGCCTCGGGACTTTCTTACTCTGGGGCCAACGTCCTGACTTTC | CASGLSYSGANVLTF
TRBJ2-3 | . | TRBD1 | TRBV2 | TGTGCCAGCAGGGGGGGACAGGGGCGAGGGGAAGATACGCAGTATTTT | CASRGGQGRGEDTQYF
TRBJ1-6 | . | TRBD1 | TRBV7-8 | TGTGCCAGCAGTCGGACAGGGGGCGGGCACCTCCACTTT | CASSRTGGGHLHF
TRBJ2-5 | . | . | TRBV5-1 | TGCGCCAGCAGCTTGGCCGAGGGCAGAGAGACCCAGTACTTC | CASSLAEGRETQYF
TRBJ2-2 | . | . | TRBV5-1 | TGCGCCAGCAGCCCCGGACAGTCCGGGGAGCTGTTTTTT | CASSPGQSGELFF
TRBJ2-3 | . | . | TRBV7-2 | TGTGCCAGCCAACCACACCCTAGCACAGATACGCAGTATTTT | CASQPHPSTDTQYF
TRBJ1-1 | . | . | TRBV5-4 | TGTGCCAGCAGCCTGGATAGGAACACTGAAGCTTTCTTT | CASSLDRNTEAFF
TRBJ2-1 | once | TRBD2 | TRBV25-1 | TGTGCCAGCAGTGATATAGCGGGAGGACCCCAGTTCTTC | CASSDIAGGPQFF
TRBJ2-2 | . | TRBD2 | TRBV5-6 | TGTGCCAGCAGCCCTAATACGGGGGGATCGAACACCGGGGAGCTGTTTTTT | CASSPNTGGSNTGELFF
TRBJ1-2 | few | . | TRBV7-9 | TGTGCCAGCAGCGAGGGGGGGTATGGCTACACCTTC | CASSEGGYGYTF
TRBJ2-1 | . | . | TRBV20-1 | TGCAGTGCTCAGAGCGATGAGCAGTTCTTC | CSAQSDEQFF
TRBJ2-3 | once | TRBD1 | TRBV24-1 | TGTGCCACCAGTGATCCCCGGGCAGGGGGCGCGAATACGCAGTATTTT | CATSDPRAGGANTQYF